A selection of T cell receptor beta chains follows, all from one sample in a study of PD-L1 blockade in urothelial cancer. Using immunoSEQ multiplex PCR, the repertoire was profiled, and TCRdb retains in-frame clones only, with some absent. The sample includes about 100,000 clones, over 75% seen only once; the top ten take roughly 2.2%. The sample in question was PBMCs, obtained around atezolizumab (anti-PD-L1) treatment. The receptor source for this set is a man aged 50-59 years with urothelial cancer. Each CDR3 is given with its conserved first and last residue. D genes are given only for firm matches. The size of a clone is reported for some rows only, either as once, few or many, or as a class for expanded clones.

abundance	j_gene	v_gene	d_gene	CDR3aa	CDR3nt
-	TRBJ1-2	TRBV6-5	TRBD1	CASSDRDTNYGYTF	TGTGCCAGCAGCGACAGGGACACCAACTATGGCTACACCTTC
-	TRBJ1-2	TRBV10-3	-	CATRTGQGGYTF	TGTGCCACCCGTACAGGTCAAGGAGGCTACACCTTC
few	TRBJ1-3	TRBV28	-	CASKKGPGGNTIYF	TGTGCCAGCAAGAAGGGCCCGGGAGGAAACACCATATATTTT
-	TRBJ1-1	TRBV28	-	CASSSNTEAFF	TGTGCCAGCAGCTCGAACACTGAAGCTTTCTTT
few	TRBJ1-6	TRBV5-1	-	CASSSSLQGSSPLHF	TGCGCCAGCAGCTCCTCACTCCAGGGGTCCTCACCCCTCCACTTT
-	TRBJ2-7	TRBV7-2	-	CASSPPGSYEQYF	TGTGCCAGCAGCCCCCCTGGGAGTTACGAGCAGTACTTC
-	TRBJ2-5	TRBV13	TRBD2	CASSLSLAGGETQYF	TGTGCCAGCAGCTTAAGTCTGGCGGGAGGTGAGACCCAGTACTTC
-	TRBJ1-3	TRBV7-6	TRBD1	CASSPGQGGNTIYF	TGTGCCAGCAGCCCCGGACAGGGGGGAAACACCATATATTTT
-	TRBJ2-7	TRBV27	-	CASSLMFRGYEQYF	TGTGCCAGCAGTTTAATGTTTCGGGGCTACGAGCAGTACTTC
-	TRBJ2-5	TRBV5-1	-	CASSLTAPQETQYF	TGCGCCAGCAGTTTGACAGCTCCCCAAGAGACCCAGTACTTC
-	TRBJ2-1	TRBV4-1	TRBD2	CASSHRLAGGPGEQFF	TGCGCCAGCAGCCACAGACTAGCGGGAGGGCCTGGTGAGCAGTTCTTC
-	TRBJ2-5	TRBV18	-	CASSEARYQETQYF	TGTGCCAGCTCGGAAGCGCGGTACCAAGAGACCCAGTACTTC
-	TRBJ2-5	TRBV5-1	-	CASSPSGGETQYF	TGCGCCAGCAGCCCCTCTGGCGGAGAGACCCAGTACTTC
-	TRBJ2-2	TRBV28	-	CASSLGLGELFF	TGTGCCAGCAGTTTAGGGCTTGGGGAGCTGTTTTTT
-	TRBJ2-5	TRBV7-3	TRBD2	CASSLNGRQETQYF	TGTGCCAGCAGCTTAAACGGGAGGCAAGAGACCCAGTACTTC
-	TRBJ2-2	TRBV2	TRBD2	CASSLAGGPNTGELFF	TGTGCCAGCAGCTTAGCGGGAGGCCCGAACACCGGGGAGCTGTTTTTT
-	TRBJ2-1	TRBV4-1	-	CASSQGTGSYNEQFF	TGCGCCAGCAGCCAAGGTACCGGCTCCTACAATGAGCAGTTCTTC
-	TRBJ2-7	TRBV20-1	-	CSVSARNEQYF	TGCAGTGTAAGCGCACGGAACGAGCAGTACTTC
-	TRBJ2-7	TRBV28	TRBD1	CASSRDSFYEQYF	TGTGCCAGCAGTCGGGACAGCTTTTACGAGCAGTACTTC
few	TRBJ2-4	TRBV5-6	-	CASSPGWGRAKNIQYF	TGTGCCAGCAGCCCGGGTTGGGGGCGGGCCAAAAACATTCAGTACTTC
-	TRBJ2-7	TRBV5-1	TRBD1	CASATSQGGPSYEQYF	TGCGCCAGCGCTACTTCACAGGGGGGCCCCTCCTACGAGCAGTACTTC
-	TRBJ2-7	TRBV27	TRBD1	CASSLGPTGPSYEQYF	TGTGCCAGCAGTTTGGGTCCGACAGGGCCCTCCTACGAGCAGTACTTC
-	TRBJ1-3	TRBV9	TRBD1	CASSQTGSPGNTIYF	TGTGCCAGCAGCCAGACAGGGAGCCCCGGAAACACCATATATTTT
-	TRBJ2-3	TRBV7-3	TRBD2	CASSLIAGGPDTQYF	TGTGCCAGCAGCTTAATAGCGGGAGGGCCAGATACGCAGTATTTT
-	TRBJ2-1	TRBV29-1	-	CSVVGRGDEQFF	TGCAGCGTTGTCGGTCGTGGTGATGAGCAGTTCTTC
-	TRBJ1-1	TRBV18	-	CASSPYWETEKTNTEAFF	TGTGCCAGCTCACCGTACTGGGAGACCGAGAAAACGAACACTGAAGCTTTCTTT
-	TRBJ1-1	TRBV29-1	TRBD1	CSVGQGWDTEAFF	TGCAGCGTTGGACAGGGTTGGGACACTGAAGCTTTCTTT
-	TRBJ2-2	TRBV2	-	CASSVSSANTGELFF	TGTGCCAGCAGTGTGTCTAGCGCGAACACCGGGGAGCTGTTTTTT
-	TRBJ2-1	TRBV11-2	TRBD2	CASSNRHSGGYNEQFF	TGTGCCAGCAGCAACCGACATAGCGGGGGGTACAATGAGCAGTTCTTC
-	TRBJ2-3	TRBV7-6	-	CASSITSSGDTQYF	TGTGCCAGCAGCATTACCTCCTCCGGTGATACGCAGTATTTT
-	TRBJ2-3	TRBV30	-	CACDYPADTQYF	TGTGCCTGCGACTATCCCGCAGATACGCAGTATTTT
few	TRBJ1-2	TRBV28	-	CASSFADPYGYTF	TGTGCCAGCAGTTTTGCAGATCCCTATGGCTACACCTTC
-	TRBJ2-5	TRBV19	TRBD2	CASSSRTSGTETQYF	TGTGCCAGTAGTTCTCGGACTAGCGGGACAGAGACCCAGTACTTC
-	TRBJ1-6	TRBV9	-	CASSVQGYGSPLHF	TGTGCCAGCAGCGTACAGGGTTATGGTTCACCCCTCCACTTT
-	TRBJ2-6	TRBV19	TRBD1	CASSPSGTGGLGANVLTF	TGTGCCAGTTCCCCCTCCGGGACAGGAGGACTCGGGGCCAACGTCCTGACTTTC
-	TRBJ1-5	TRBV19	TRBD1	CASTDRGFNQPQHF	TGTGCCAGTACCGACAGGGGGTTCAATCAGCCCCAGCATTTT
-	TRBJ2-7	TRBV27	TRBD1	CASSPYRNTRDRADEQYF	TGTGCCAGCAGTCCCTACCGAAATACCCGGGACAGGGCAGACGAGCAGTACTTC
once	TRBJ1-2	TRBV7-2	-	CASSLRGPYGYTF	TGTGCCAGCAGCTTAAGGGGTCCCTATGGCTACACCTTC
-	TRBJ1-4	TRBV5-5	TRBD1	CASSSQTGSGTNEKLFF	TGTGCCAGCAGCTCCCAGACAGGGTCGGGGACTAATGAAAAACTGTTTTTT
-	TRBJ2-5	TRBV6-5	TRBD1	CASSSAGTGRETQYF	TGTGCCAGCAGTTCTGCCGGGACAGGGCGAGAGACCCAGTACTTC
-	TRBJ1-1	TRBV27	-	CASRTYSGAVAFF	TGTGCCAGCAGAACGTACAGTGGGGCTGTCGCTTTCTTT
-	TRBJ2-4	TRBV9	TRBD2	CASSELLGGRAKNIQYF	TGTGCCAGCAGCGAGCTATTGGGGGGGAGGGCCAAAAACATTCAGTACTTC
few	TRBJ2-2	TRBV11-1	-	CASSFQGNTGELFF	TGTGCCAGCAGCTTCCAGGGAAACACCGGGGAGCTGTTTTTT
few	TRBJ2-2	TRBV18	TRBD2	CASSPRVLAGGEGGELFF	TGTGCCAGCTCACCACGCGTACTAGCGGGAGGGGAAGGCGGGGAGCTGTTTTTT
-	TRBJ2-1	TRBV15	TRBD2	CATSREAGGRYNEQFF	TGTGCCACCAGCAGGGAAGCGGGAGGGCGGTACAATGAGCAGTTCTTC
-	TRBJ2-5	TRBV6-4	TRBD2	CASSVLAGVDKYQETQYF	TGTGCCAGCAGTGTACTAGCGGGAGTTGACAAATACCAAGAGACCCAGTACTTC
-	TRBJ2-1	TRBV5-1	-	CASSLAAARGWNEQFF	TGCGCCAGCAGCTTGGCCGCGGCTAGGGGGTGGAATGAGCAGTTCTTC
-	TRBJ2-5	TRBV11-3	-	CASSLGVGGETQYF	TGTGCCAGCAGCTTGGGGGTCGGGGGAGAGACCCAGTACTTC
-	TRBJ1-3	TRBV18	-	CASSPKGVSGNTIYF	TGTGCCAGCTCACCCAAAGGGGTTTCTGGAAACACCATATATTTT
-	TRBJ1-4	TRBV28	-	CASSLGGTNEKLFF	TGTGCCAGCAGTTTAGGGGGGACTAATGAAAAACTGTTTTTT
-	TRBJ2-7	TRBV7-8	TRBD1	CASSGADRGIGYEQYF	TGTGCCAGCAGCGGGGCGGACAGGGGTATAGGGTACGAGCAGTACTTC